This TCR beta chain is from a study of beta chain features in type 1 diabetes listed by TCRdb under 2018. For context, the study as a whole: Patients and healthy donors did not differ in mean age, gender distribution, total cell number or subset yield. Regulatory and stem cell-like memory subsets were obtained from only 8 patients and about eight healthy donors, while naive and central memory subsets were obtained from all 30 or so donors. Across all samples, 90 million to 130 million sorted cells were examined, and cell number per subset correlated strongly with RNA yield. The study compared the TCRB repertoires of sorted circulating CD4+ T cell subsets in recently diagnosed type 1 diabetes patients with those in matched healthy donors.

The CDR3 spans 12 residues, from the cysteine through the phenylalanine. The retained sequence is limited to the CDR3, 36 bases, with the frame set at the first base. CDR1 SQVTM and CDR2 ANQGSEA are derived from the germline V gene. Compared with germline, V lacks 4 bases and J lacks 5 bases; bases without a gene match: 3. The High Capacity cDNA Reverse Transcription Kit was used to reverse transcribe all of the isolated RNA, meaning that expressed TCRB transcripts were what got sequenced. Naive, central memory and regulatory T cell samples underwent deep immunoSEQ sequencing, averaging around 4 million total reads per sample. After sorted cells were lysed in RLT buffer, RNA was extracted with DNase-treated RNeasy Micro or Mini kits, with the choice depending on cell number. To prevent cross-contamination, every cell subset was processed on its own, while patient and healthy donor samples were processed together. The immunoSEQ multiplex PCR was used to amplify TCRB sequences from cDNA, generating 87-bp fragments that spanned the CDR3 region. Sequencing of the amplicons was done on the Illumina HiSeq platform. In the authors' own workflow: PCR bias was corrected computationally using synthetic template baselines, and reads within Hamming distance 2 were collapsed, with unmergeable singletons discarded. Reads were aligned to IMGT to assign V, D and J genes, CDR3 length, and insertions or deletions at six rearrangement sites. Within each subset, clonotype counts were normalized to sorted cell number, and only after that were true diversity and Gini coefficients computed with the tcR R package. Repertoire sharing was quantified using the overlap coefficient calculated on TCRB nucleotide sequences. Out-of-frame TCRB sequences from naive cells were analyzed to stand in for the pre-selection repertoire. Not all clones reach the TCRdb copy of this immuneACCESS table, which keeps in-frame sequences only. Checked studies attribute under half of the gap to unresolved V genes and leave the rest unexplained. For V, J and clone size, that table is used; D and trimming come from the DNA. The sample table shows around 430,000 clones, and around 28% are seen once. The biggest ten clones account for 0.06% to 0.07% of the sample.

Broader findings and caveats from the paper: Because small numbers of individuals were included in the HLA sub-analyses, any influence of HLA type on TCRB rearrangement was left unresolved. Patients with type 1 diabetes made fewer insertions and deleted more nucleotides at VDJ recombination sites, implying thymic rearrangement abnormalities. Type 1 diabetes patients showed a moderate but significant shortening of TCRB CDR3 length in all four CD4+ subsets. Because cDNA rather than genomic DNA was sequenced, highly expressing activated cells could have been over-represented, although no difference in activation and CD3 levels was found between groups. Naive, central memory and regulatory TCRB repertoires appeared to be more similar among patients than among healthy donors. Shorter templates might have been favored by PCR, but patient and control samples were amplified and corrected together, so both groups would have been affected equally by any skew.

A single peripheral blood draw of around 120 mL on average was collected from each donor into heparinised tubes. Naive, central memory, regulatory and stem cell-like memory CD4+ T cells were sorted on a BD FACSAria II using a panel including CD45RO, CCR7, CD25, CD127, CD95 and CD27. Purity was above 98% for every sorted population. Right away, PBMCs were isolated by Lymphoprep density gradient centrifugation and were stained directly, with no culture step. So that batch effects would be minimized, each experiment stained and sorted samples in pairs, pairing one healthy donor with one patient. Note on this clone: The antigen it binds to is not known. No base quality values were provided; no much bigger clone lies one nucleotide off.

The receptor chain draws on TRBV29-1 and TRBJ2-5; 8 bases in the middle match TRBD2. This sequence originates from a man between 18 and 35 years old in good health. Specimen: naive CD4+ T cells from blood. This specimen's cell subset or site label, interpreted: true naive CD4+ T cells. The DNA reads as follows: TGCAGCGTTGCTAGCGGGTGGGAGACCCAGTACTTC. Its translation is CSVASGWETQYF. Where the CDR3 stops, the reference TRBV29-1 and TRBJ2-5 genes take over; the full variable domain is SAVISQKPSRDICQRGTSLTIQCQVDSQVTMMFWYRQQPGQSLTLIATANQGSEATYESGFVIDKFPISRPNLTFSTLTVSNMSPEDSSIYLCSVASGWETQYFGPGTRLLVL.